The entry below gives a single T cell receptor beta chain sequence along with its context. These data belong to a study of blood T cell repertoires in COVID-19. Study-wide context: From T cells, B-cell-depleted T cells, or PBMCs came the material, which was cDNA or gDNA.

In the original processing: Cell counts per sample came from amplifying reference gene primers. Assay used: immunoSEQ multiplex PCR; TCRdb lists only in-frame clones, some missing. That table gives V, J and clone size, and the DNA gave D and trimming. The top ten clones hold 4.5% to 6% of a sample with 250,000 to 300,000 clones, about four fifths of them seen once. This CDR3 comprises 14 residues. The germline V gene encodes CDR1 MNHNS and CDR2 SASEGT. V was trimmed by 0 bases and J by 9 bases, leaving 14 bases between them. What was sequenced was PBMCs or T cells enriched from blood (not recorded which). The chain couples TRBV6-1 to TRBJ1-1, with a possible D match to TRBD1 (5 bases). The source is a man aged 40-50 years who had been exposed to COVID-19. CDR3 sequence reads: CASSEANLQVKAFF. The CDR3 coding sequence is TGTGCCAGCAGTGAAGCGAACCTACAGGTGAAAGCTTTCTTT.